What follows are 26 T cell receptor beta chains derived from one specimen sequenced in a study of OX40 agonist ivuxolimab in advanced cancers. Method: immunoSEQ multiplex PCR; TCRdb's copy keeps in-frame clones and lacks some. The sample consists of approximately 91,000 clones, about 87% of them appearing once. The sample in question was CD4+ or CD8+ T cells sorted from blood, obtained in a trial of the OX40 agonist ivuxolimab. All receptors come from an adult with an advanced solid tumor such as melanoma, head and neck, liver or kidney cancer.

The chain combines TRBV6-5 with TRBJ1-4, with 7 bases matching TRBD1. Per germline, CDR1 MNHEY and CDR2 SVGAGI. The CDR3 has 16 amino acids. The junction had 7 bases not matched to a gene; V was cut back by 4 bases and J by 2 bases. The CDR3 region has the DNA TGTGCCAGCAGTTGGGGACAGACTTTGACTAATGAAAAACTGTTTTTT. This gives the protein CASSWGQTLTNEKLFF.

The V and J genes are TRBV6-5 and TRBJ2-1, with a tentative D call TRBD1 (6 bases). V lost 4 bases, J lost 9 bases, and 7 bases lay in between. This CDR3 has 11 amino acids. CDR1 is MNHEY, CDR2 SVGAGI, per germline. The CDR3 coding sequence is TGTGCCAGCAGTTTAGGGGGTGAGCAGTTCTTC. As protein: CASSLGGEQFF.

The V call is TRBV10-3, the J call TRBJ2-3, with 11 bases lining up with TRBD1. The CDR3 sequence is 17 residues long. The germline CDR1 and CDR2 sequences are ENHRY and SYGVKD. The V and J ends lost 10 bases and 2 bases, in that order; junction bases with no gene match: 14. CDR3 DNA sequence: TGTGCCACCTCCGGTCCTCCGGGACAGGGGGTCACAGATACGCAGTATTTT. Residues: CATSGPPGQGVTDTQYF.

The CDR3 DNA follows: TGTGCCACCTCACCAGGGACAGATAGCAATCAGCCCCAGCATTTT. It is translated as CATSPGTDSNQPQHF. The chain links TRBV28 to TRBJ1-5; 7 bases match TRBD1. The germline V gene has CDR1 MDHEN and CDR2 SYDVKM. Trimming took 10 bases from V and 0 from J; bases not matched to a gene: 9. CDR3 length equals 15 residues.

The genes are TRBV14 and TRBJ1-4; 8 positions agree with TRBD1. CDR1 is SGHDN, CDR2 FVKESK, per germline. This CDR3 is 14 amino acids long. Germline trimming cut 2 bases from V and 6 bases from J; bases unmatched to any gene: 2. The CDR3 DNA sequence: TGTGCCAGCAGCCAACCAGGGGGCTATGAAAAACTGTTTTTT. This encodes CASSQPGGYEKLFF.

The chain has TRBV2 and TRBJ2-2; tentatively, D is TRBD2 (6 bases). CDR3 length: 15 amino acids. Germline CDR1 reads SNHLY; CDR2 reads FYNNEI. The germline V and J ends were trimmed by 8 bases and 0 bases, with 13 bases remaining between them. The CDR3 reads CASQNGGPNTGELFF. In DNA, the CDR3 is TGTGCCAGCCAAAATGGAGGGCCGAACACCGGGGAGCTGTTTTTT.

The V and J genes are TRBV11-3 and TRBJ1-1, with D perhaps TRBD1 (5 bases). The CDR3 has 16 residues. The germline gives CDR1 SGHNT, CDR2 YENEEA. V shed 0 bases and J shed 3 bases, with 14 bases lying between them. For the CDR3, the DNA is TGTGCCAGCAGCTTAGATGGGGCAGGGCCCTACACTGAAGCTTTCTTT. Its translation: CASSLDGAGPYTEAFF. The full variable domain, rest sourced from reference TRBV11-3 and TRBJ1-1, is EAGVVQSPRYKIIEKKQPVAFWCNPISGHNTLYWYLQNLGQGPELLIRYENEEAVDDSQLPKDRFSAERLKGVDSTLKIQPAELGDSAVYLCASSLDGAGPYTEAFFGQGTRLTVV.

The CDR3 loop is CASTEGRISNQPQHF. CDR3 nucleotides: TGTGCCAGCACCGAGGGGAGGATTAGCAATCAGCCCCAGCATTTT. The genes are TRBV6-1 and TRBJ1-5; D possibly corresponds to TRBD1 (5 bases). Germline-derived CDR1 and CDR2 are MNHNS and SASEGT. The CDR3 is 15 amino acids. The V gene lost 7 bases and the J gene lost 0 bases, with 13 bases spanning the gap.

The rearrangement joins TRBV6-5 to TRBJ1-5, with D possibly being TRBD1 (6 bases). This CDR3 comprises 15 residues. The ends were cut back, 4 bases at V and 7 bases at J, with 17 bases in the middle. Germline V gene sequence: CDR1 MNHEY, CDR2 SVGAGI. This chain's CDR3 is CASSSLTGGAQPQHF. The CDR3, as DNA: TGTGCCAGCAGTTCCCTCACGGGGGGGGCCCAGCCCCAGCATTTT.

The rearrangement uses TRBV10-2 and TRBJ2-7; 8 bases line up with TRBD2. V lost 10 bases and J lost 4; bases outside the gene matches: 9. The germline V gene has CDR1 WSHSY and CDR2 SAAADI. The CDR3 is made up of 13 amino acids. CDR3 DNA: TGCGCCACCCGCCCCGGGAGGGAATACGAGCAGTACTTC. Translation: CATRPGREYEQYF.

The CDR3 loop is CAWIAKNIQYF. The CDR3 DNA reads TGTGCCTGGATAGCCAAAAACATTCAGTACTTC. The gene calls are TRBV30 and TRBJ2-4, with D uncertain. The CDR3 extends over 11 amino acids. With 4 bases removed from V and 0 bases from J, the gap between germline ends came to 1 base. The germline gives CDR1 GTSNPN, CDR2 SVGIG (reference sequence).

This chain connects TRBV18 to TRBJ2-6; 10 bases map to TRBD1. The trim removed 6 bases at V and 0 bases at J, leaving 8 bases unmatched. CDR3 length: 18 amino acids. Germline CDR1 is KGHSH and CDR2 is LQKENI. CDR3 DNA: TGTGCCAGCTCTCCAAGACAGGGGGCTACCTCTGGGGCCAACGTCCTGACTTTC. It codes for CASSPRQGATSGANVLTF.

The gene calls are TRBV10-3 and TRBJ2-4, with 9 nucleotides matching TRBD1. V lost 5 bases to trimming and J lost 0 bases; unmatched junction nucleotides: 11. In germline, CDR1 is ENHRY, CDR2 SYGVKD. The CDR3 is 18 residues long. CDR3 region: CAISKGQGNFLAKNIQYF. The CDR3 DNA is TGTGCCATCAGTAAGGGACAGGGCAACTTCTTAGCCAAAAACATTCAGTACTTC.

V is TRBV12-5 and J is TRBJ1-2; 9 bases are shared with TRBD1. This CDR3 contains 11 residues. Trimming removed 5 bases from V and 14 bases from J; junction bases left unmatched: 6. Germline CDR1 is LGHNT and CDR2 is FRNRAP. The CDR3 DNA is TGTGCTAGTGGTCCACAGGGGGCGAGTACCTTC. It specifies CASGPQGASTF.

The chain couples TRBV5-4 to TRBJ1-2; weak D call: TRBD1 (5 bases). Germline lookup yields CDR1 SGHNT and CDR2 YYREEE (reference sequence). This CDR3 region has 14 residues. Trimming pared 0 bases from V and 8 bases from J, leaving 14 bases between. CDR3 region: CASSLGGDPQGYTF. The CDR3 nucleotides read TGTGCCAGCAGCTTGGGGGGGGATCCACAGGGCTACACCTTC. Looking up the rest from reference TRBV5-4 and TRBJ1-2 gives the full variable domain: ETGVTQSPTHLIKTRGQQVTLRCSSQSGHNTVSWYQQALGQGPQFIFQYYREEENGRGNFPPRFSGLQFPNYSSELNVNALELDDSALYLCASSLGGDPQGYTFGSGTRLTVV.

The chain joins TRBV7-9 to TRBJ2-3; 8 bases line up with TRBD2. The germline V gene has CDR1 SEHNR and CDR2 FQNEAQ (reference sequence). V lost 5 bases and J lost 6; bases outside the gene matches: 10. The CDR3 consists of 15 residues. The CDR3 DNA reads TGTGCCAGCAGCCTATCTAGCGGGTCTGGCGATACGCAGTATTTT. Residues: CASSLSSGSGDTQYF.

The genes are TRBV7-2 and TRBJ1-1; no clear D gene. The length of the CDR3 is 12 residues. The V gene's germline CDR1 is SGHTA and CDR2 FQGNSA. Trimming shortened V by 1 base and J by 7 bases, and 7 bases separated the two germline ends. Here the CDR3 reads CASSLGRYEAFF. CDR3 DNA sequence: TGTGCCAGCAGCTTAGGTCGTTATGAAGCTTTCTTT.

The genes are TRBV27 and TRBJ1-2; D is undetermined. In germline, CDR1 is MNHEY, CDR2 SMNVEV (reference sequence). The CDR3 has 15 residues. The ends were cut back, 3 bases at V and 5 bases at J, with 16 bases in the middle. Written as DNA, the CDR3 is TGTGCCAGCAGTTTGTCCCCCGCAGTCTTTTATGGCTACACCTTC. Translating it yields CASSLSPAVFYGYTF.

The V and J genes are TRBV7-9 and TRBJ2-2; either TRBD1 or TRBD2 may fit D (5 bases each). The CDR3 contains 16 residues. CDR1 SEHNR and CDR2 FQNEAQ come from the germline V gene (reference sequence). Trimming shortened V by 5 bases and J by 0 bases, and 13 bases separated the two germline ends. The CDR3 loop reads CASSPRGPANTGELFF. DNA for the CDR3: TGTGCCAGCAGCCCCCGGGGCCCCGCGAACACCGGGGAGCTGTTTTTT.

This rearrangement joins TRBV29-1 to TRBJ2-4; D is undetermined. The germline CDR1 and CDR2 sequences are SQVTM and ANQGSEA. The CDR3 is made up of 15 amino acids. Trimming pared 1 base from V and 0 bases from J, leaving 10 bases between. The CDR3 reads CSVEGTVLAKNIQYF. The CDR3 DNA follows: TGCAGCGTTGAAGGGACGGTCCTAGCCAAAAACATTCAGTACTTC. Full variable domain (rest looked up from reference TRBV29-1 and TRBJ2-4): SAVISQKPSRDICQRGTSLTIQCQVDSQVTMMFWYRQQPGQSLTLIATANQGSEATYESGFVIDKFPISRPNLTFSTLTVSNMSPEDSSIYLCSVEGTVLAKNIQYFGAGTRLSVL.

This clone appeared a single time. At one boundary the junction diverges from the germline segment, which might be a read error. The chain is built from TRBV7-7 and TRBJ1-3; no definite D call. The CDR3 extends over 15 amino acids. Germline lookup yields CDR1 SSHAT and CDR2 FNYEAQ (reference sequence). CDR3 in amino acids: CASSLGPDPGNTIYF. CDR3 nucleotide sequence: TGTGCTAGCAGCTTAGGACCAGACCCTGGAAACACCATATATTTT.

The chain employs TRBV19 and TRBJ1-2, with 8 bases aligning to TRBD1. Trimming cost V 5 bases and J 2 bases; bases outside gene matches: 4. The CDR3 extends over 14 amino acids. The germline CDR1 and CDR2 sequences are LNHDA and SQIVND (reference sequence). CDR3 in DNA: TGTGCCAGTAGTTTGAGGACAGGGAACTATGGCTACACCTTC. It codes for CASSLRTGNYGYTF.

The CDR3 loop is CASSYAKPTGELFF. Written as DNA, the CDR3 is TGTGCCAGCAGTTACGCTAAACCCACCGGGGAGCTGTTTTTT. The V and J genes are TRBV6-6 and TRBJ2-2; D is unresolved. V lost 2 bases to trimming and J lost 4 bases, with 8 bases between them. This CDR3 is built from 14 residues. Germline loops: CDR1 MNHNY, CDR2 SVGAGI (reference sequence).

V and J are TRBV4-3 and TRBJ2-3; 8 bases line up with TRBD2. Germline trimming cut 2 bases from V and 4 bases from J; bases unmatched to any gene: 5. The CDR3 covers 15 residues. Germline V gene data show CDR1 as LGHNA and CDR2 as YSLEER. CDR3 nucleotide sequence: TGCGCCAGCAGCCAATTAGGAGCGGGAGCAGATACGCAGTATTTT. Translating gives CASSQLGAGADTQYF.

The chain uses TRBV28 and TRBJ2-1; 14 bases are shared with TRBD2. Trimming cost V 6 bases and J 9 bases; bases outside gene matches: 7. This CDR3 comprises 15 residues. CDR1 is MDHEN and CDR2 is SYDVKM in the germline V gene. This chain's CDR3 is CASRPGLAGVVEQFF. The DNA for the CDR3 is TGTGCCAGCAGACCGGGACTAGCGGGAGTTGTTGAGCAGTTCTTC.

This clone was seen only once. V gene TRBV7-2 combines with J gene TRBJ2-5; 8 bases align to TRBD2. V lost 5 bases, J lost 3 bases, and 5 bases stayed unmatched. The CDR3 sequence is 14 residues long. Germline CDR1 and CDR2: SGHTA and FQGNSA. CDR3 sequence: CASSTGRVEETQYF. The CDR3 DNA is TGTGCCAGCAGCACCGGGAGGGTGGAAGAGACCCAGTACTTC.